One and the same sample provided the 20 T cell receptor beta chains below, sequenced in a study of T cells after yellow fever vaccination. TCRdb recomputed calls from the 5' RACE reads with MiXCR, one row per CDR3 protein. This table holds 450,000 to 550,000 distinct CDR3 sequences, less than 25% found once. The sequenced sample was PBMCs, obtained roughly 20 days after the first yellow fever vaccination. The origin of the receptors is a man aged 18 to 30 who received the YFV17D yellow fever vaccine.

The CDR3 DNA follows: TGCGCCAGCAGCGTGAAGAACACCGGGGAGCTGTTTTTT. Protein sequence: CASSVKNTGELFF. The chain has TRBV5-1 and TRBJ2-2; D not resolved. The CDR3 has 13 residues. In germline, CDR1 is SGHRS, CDR2 YFSETQ. V lost 4 bases, J lost 1 base, and 5 bases lay in between.

This clonotype has a handful of counts. The rearrangement uses TRBV7-4 and TRBJ2-7; D is unresolved. With 0 bases removed from V and 1 base from J, the gap between germline ends came to 19 bases. Germline V gives CDR1 SGHVT, CDR2 SQSDAQ. There are 18 residues in the CDR3. The CDR3 DNA reads as TGTGCCAGCAGCTTAGCGCCCCCGCCGACGCGAGAATCCTACGAGCAGTACGTC. This codes for CASSLAPPPTRESYEQYV.

This clonotype came up a few times. The chain combines TRBV25-1 with TRBJ2-7, with 10 bases identical to TRBD1. The trim removed 10 bases at V and 6 bases at J, leaving 9 bases unmatched. Germline V gene sequence: CDR1 MGHDK, CDR2 SYGVNS. CDR3 length: 13 amino acids. CDR3: CATGTGAPFEQYF. The CDR3 DNA sequence: TGTGCCACCGGGACAGGGGCGCCCTTCGAGCAGTACTTC.

A few counts support this clonotype. The rearrangement joins TRBV20-1 to TRBJ1-4, with 7 bases aligning to TRBD1. The junction had 4 bases not matched to a gene; V was cut back by 7 bases and J by 8 bases. Per germline, CDR1 DFQATT and CDR2 SNEGSKA (reference sequence). The CDR3 totals 11 residues. CDR3 in DNA: TGCAGTGGACAGGGTGAGGAAAAACTGTTTTTT. This codes for CSGQGEEKLFF.

This clonotype appeared a few times. The chain carries TRBV6-6 and TRBJ2-2; D not resolved. The V gene's germline CDR1 is MNHNY and CDR2 SVGAGI (reference sequence). The ends were cut back, 6 bases at V and 7 bases at J, with 12 bases in the middle. The CDR3 runs 13 residues. CDR3 region: CASSQAIGGELFF. DNA of the CDR3: TGTGCCAGCAGCCAGGCAATTGGCGGGGAGCTGTTTTTT.

The chain carries TRBV3-1 and TRBJ2-3; 9 bases are shared with TRBD2. The V segment lost 2 bases and the J segment 7 bases; nucleotides outside the gene matches: 4. The length of the CDR3 is 14 residues. From germline, CDR1 is LGHDT and CDR2 YNNKEL (reference sequence). CDR3 nucleotide sequence: TGTGCCAGCAGCCAAACAGCGGGGGGATATACGCAGTATTTT. Protein sequence: CASSQTAGGYTQYF.

The chain employs TRBV7-9 and TRBJ2-7, with D maybe TRBD2 (5 bases). Germline V lookup: CDR1 SEHNR, CDR2 FQNEAQ (reference sequence). The CDR3 runs to 14 residues. The V gene lost 5 bases and the J gene lost 2 bases, with 13 bases spanning the gap. The CDR3 region has the DNA TGTGCCAGCAGCCTCGCCGACGGGGCCTACGAGCAGTACGTC. Translating gives CASSLADGAYEQYV.

The rearrangement joins TRBV6-2 or TRBV6-3 to TRBJ1-5, with 7 positions matching TRBD1. This CDR3 has 13 amino acids. The trim removed 6 bases at V and 4 bases at J, leaving 3 bases unmatched. Germline lookup yields CDR1 MNHEY and CDR2 SVGEGT. The CDR3 nucleotides are TGTGCCAGCAGAAGACAGGGTAATCAGCCCCAGCATTTT. This translates into CASRRQGNQPQHF.

This clonotype was detected a few times. The V and J genes are TRBV18 and TRBJ2-7; maybe TRBD1 (5 bases). The CDR3 extends over 15 amino acids. Germline V gene data show CDR1 as KGHSH and CDR2 as LQKENI. The V end lost 5 bases, the J end lost 0 bases, and 14 bases lay between the germline ends. The chain's CDR3 is CASSGGRASSYEQYF. The CDR3 DNA sequence: TGTGCCAGCTCAGGCGGCAGGGCGAGCTCCTACGAGCAGTACTTC.

The CDR3: CASSLGGQMNTEAFF. As DNA, the CDR3 is TGTGCCAGCAGCCTCGGAGGCCAGATGAACACTGAAGCTTTCTTT. The rearrangement links TRBV5-4 to TRBJ1-1; D is unresolved. The CDR3 is 15 residues long. In germline, CDR1 is SGHNT, CDR2 YYREEE (reference sequence). The V end was cut by 4 bases, the J end by 0 bases, with 13 bases between.

This clonotype was detected many times. This rearrangement joins TRBV24-1 to TRBJ2-2, with D possibly matching TRBD1 (5 bases). CDR1 is KGHDR, CDR2 SFDVKD, per germline. The CDR3 runs to 15 residues. The V gene lost 2 bases and the J gene lost 7 bases, with 13 bases spanning the gap. This CDR3 reads CATSDSGHWDGELFF. The CDR3 nucleotides read TGTGCCACCAGTGATTCCGGACATTGGGACGGGGAGCTGTTTTTT.

This clonotype came up a few times. This rearrangement joins TRBV12-3 or TRBV12-4 to TRBJ1-1; the match to TRBD1 covers 11 bases. The trim removed 5 bases at V and 7 bases at J, leaving 6 bases unmatched. CDR3 length: 14 residues. Here the CDR3 DNA reads TGTGCCAGCAGTCTCGGACAGGGGGCGTTTGAAGCTTTCTTT. This codes for CASSLGQGAFEAFF.

This clonotype was counted only a few times. J is TRBJ1-2 and V is TRBV7-6, with 7 bases identical to TRBD1. J lost 0 bases, V lost 6 bases, and 7 bases had no gene match. Germline lookup yields CDR1 SGHVS and CDR2 FNYEAQ. The CDR3 sequence is 15 residues long. The CDR3 DNA reads TGTGCCAGCAGTCTCCGACAGGGCTCTAACTATGGCTACACCTTC. As protein: CASSLRQGSNYGYTF.

The genes are TRBV6-5 and TRBJ2-7; 11 bases map to TRBD2. J was trimmed by 2 bases and V by 0 bases; bases with no gene match: 3. Germline assignment: CDR1 MNHEY and CDR2 SVGAGI. The CDR3 is 16 residues long. The CDR3 sequence is CASSYSLAGDPYEQYF. Here the CDR3 DNA reads TGTGCCAGCAGTTACTCACTAGCGGGGGACCCCTACGAGCAGTACTTC.

This clonotype appeared a few times. This chain connects TRBV20-1 to TRBJ2-1, with D perhaps TRBD1 or TRBD2 (5 bases each). CDR1 DFQATT and CDR2 SNEGSKA come from the germline V gene (reference sequence). V was cut by 5 bases and J by 10 bases, with 15 bases left in between. The CDR3 is 12 residues long. CDR3 protein: CSAPTRGAEQFF. The CDR3 region has the DNA TGCAGTGCTCCTACCAGAGGGGCCGAGCAGTTCTTC.

The rearrangement uses TRBV18 and TRBJ1-4; tentatively, D is TRBD1 (5 bases). CDR1 is KGHSH and CDR2 is LQKENI in the germline V gene. The length of the CDR3 is 14 residues. Trimming removed 2 bases at V and 7 bases at J, with 11 bases between. Here the CDR3 reads CASSPEGTGEKLFF. DNA of the CDR3: TGTGCCAGCTCACCAGAGGGGACTGGTGAAAAACTGTTTTTT.

This chain uses TRBV18 with TRBJ2-7, with unresolved D. Trimming took 5 bases from V and 3 from J, leaving 11 bases between them. The germline CDR1 and CDR2 sequences are KGHSH and LQKENI. This CDR3 has 13 amino acids. CDR3 residues: CASSDTLRYEQYF. CDR3 nucleotide sequence: TGTGCCAGCTCAGACACCCTTCGCTACGAGCAGTACTTC. Complete variable domain (other parts from reference TRBV18 and TRBJ2-7): NAGVMQNPRHLVRRRGQEARLRCSPMKGHSHVYWYRQLPEEGLKFMVYLQKENIIDESGMPKERFSAEFPKEGPSILRIQQVVRGDSAAYFCASSDTLRYEQYFGPGTRLTVT.

The V and J genes are TRBV7-2 and TRBJ2-1; 7 bases are a match to TRBD1. Germline V gene sequence: CDR1 SGHTA, CDR2 FQGNSA. V was pared by 4 bases and J by 7 bases, with 16 bases of the junction left unmatched. The CDR3 totals 17 residues. The CDR3 spells CASSSDRVTQGNNEQFF. CDR3 sequence (DNA): TGTGCCAGCAGCTCCGACCGTGTTACACAGGGGAATAATGAGCAGTTCTTC.

The rearrangement links TRBV6-1 to TRBJ1-4; D is undetermined. The germline gives CDR1 MNHNS, CDR2 SASEGT. The CDR3 has 14 residues. Trimming left V 7 bases short and J 0 bases short, with 9 bases between. CDR3 nucleotide sequence: TGTGCCAGCATAGGACCACCAACTAATGAAAAACTGTTTTTT. This sequence encodes CASIGPPTNEKLFF.

This chain joins TRBV3-1 and TRBJ2-2; 8 bases map to TRBD1. V lost 6 bases to trimming and J lost 6 bases; unmatched junction nucleotides: 6. Per germline, CDR1 LGHDT and CDR2 YNNKEL (reference sequence). This CDR3 is 14 amino acids long. The CDR3 DNA is TGTGCCAGCAGGAGTGCAGGGGGCTCCGGGGAGCTGTTTTTT. Protein product: CASRSAGGSGELFF.